Described below is a single TCR beta chain sequence and its context. The CDR3 spans 14 residues. Germline CDR1 and CDR2: SGHRS and YFSETQ. J lost 1 base, V lost 8 bases, and 8 bases had no gene match. This specimen comes from a study of T cell clones after liver transplantation. Study context: Until 12-24 months post-transplant, subjects got standard immunosuppression and no induction.

TCRdb's table, derived via immunoSEQ multiplex PCR, lists solely in-frame clones and lacks some. This table holds more than 95,000 clones, just over 90% found once. This specimen was CD4+ T cells from blood, taken 12 months after liver transplant. This sequence joins TRBV5-1 and TRBJ1-1, with TRBD1 matching over 7 bases. The clonotype comes from a human patient who received a liver transplant. Some T cells may possibly be graft donor cells. Here the CDR3 reads CASFPGDRNTEAFF. The CDR3, as DNA: TGCGCCAGTTTCCCCGGGGACAGGAACACTGAAGCTTTCTTT.